The rows below give T cell receptor beta chains drawn from one sample of a study of beta chain features in type 1 diabetes. Only in-frame clones appear in the TCRdb table, and some are missing; sequencing was by immunoSEQ multiplex PCR. The sample yields approximately 400,000 clones, about 16% seen once. The sample comprised naive CD4+ T cells from blood. The source of these receptors is a woman in her late teens or twenties in good health. Each CDR3 is given with its conserved first and last residue. The D gene is left open where the match is weak. Rows may omit the clone size; those that give it use once, few, many or a size class.

V gene,D gene,J gene,clone size,CDR3 DNA,CDR3 protein
TRBV7-9,.,TRBJ1-1,.,TGTGCCAGCAGCGAACAAAGGAACACTGAAGCTTTCTTT,CASSEQRNTEAFF
TRBV15,TRBD2,TRBJ2-3,once,TGTGCCACCAGCAGAGTTGGCGGGAGGGCCCCAGATACGCAGTATTTT,CATSRVGGRAPDTQYF
TRBV28,.,TRBJ1-1,.,TGTGCCAGCAGTTTAACTACGGTGAACACTGAAGCTTTCTTT,CASSLTTVNTEAFF
TRBV29-1,TRBD1,TRBJ1-2,.,TGCAGCGTTGAACTGACAGGGGGAGGCTATGGCTACACCTTC,CSVELTGGGYGYTF
TRBV7-9,.,TRBJ2-2,few,TGTGCCAGCAGCTTACGCGGCACCGGGGAGCTGTTTTTT,CASSLRGTGELFF
TRBV4-1,TRBD2,TRBJ2-1,.,TGCGCCAGCAGCCTCGGGGCTAGCGGGAGGTGGAATGAGCAGTTCTTC,CASSLGASGRWNEQFF
TRBV4-2,TRBD1,TRBJ1-1,few,TGTGCCAGCAGCCGAGGGGGCAGGGACACTGAAGCTTTCTTT,CASSRGGRDTEAFF
TRBV7-9,.,TRBJ2-3,.,TGTGCCAGCAGCTTCCTGACAGGCCGCACAGATACGCAGTATTTT,CASSFLTGRTDTQYF
TRBV30,TRBD1,TRBJ2-5,.,TGTGCCTGGAGCCGGACAGGGGGCTTAGGAGAGACCCAGTACTTC,CAWSRTGGLGETQYF
TRBV27,.,TRBJ2-1,.,TGTGCCAGCAGTTTATTGAGGGGGAGCTCCTACAATGAGCAGTTCTTC,CASSLLRGSSYNEQFF
TRBV19,.,TRBJ2-6,.,TGTGCCAGTAGTGACTCCCCTGGGGCCAACGTCCTGACTTTC,CASSDSPGANVLTF
TRBV9,TRBD2,TRBJ2-5,.,TGTGCCAGCAGCGTAGTCGCTAGCGGGATAGGGGAGACCCAGTACTTC,CASSVVASGIGETQYF
TRBV30,.,TRBJ1-3,few,TGTGCCCAGAGGGCCTCTGGAAACACCATATATTTT,CAQRASGNTIYF
TRBV18,.,TRBJ1-1,few,TGTGCCAGCTCACCACAGGAGGGAACTGAAGCTTTCTTT,CASSPQEGTEAFF
TRBV28,TRBD2,TRBJ2-7,few,TGTGCCAGCAATCCATCCGGGACTAGTGGATTCGAGCAGTACTTC,CASNPSGTSGFEQYF
TRBV5-1,TRBD2,TRBJ2-2,.,TGCGCCAGCTCAAGGGGTAGCGGGAGCGCGAACACCGGGGAGCTGTTTTTT,CASSRGSGSANTGELFF
TRBV1,.,TRBJ2-1,few,TGCACCAGCAGCCACCCGTCGGGTGAGCAGTTCTTC,CTSSHPSGEQFF
TRBV5-4,.,TRBJ2-7,few,TGTGCCAGCAGCTTGGTAGGTCGACAAAACGAGCAGTACTTC,CASSLVGRQNEQYF
TRBV5-1,TRBD2,TRBJ2-7,.,TGCGCCAGCAGCCCCTTTCTAGCGGGAGGGCCTCGGGAGCAGTACTTC,CASSPFLAGGPREQYF
TRBV5-4,.,TRBJ2-7,few,TGTGCCAGCAGCTTGGGGTTAGCAGTGGAGCAGTACTTC,CASSLGLAVEQYF
TRBV7-2,TRBD1,TRBJ1-4,few,TGTGCCAGCAGCTTAACCGGGACAGGGGCCGAAAAACTGTTTTTT,CASSLTGTGAEKLFF
TRBV28,.,TRBJ1-5,few,TGTGCCAGCTCCGGCAGCGATAGCAATCAGCCCCAGCATTTT,CASSGSDSNQPQHF
TRBV30,.,TRBJ2-1,.,TGTGCCTGGAGTGTTCAGTACAATGAGCAGTTCTTC,CAWSVQYNEQFF
TRBV5-1,.,TRBJ2-5,.,TGCGCCAGCAGCTTGGGGTCAGGGGAGACCCAGTACTTC,CASSLGSGETQYF
TRBV6-5,TRBD1,TRBJ2-1,few,TGTGCCAGCAGGCCCGGACAGGCCAATGAGCAGTTCTTC,CASRPGQANEQFF
TRBV6-1,.,TRBJ1-5,few,TGTGCCAGCAGATTAACAGGATCTCAGCCCCAGCATTTT,CASRLTGSQPQHF
TRBV7-8,TRBD1,TRBJ1-4,few,TGTGCCAGCAGCCCGCGGACAGGGGGGACAACTAATGAAAAACTGTTTTTT,CASSPRTGGTTNEKLFF
TRBV29-1,TRBD1,TRBJ1-1,.,TGCAGCGTTGTCAGGGGGCTCACCGATGAAGCTTTCTTT,CSVVRGLTDEAFF
TRBV28,.,TRBJ2-5,few,TGTGCCAGCAGTTTAGGCGGATCCCAAGAGACCCAGTACTTC,CASSLGGSQETQYF
TRBV29-1,TRBD2,TRBJ2-3,few,TGCAGCGTTATTCTCCCGGGACTAGCGGGAGGTGATACGCAGTATTTT,CSVILPGLAGGDTQYF
TRBV18,TRBD2,TRBJ2-5,.,TGTGCCAGCTCACCACTCCGGACTAGCGGGAGGCAAGAGACCCAGTACTTC,CASSPLRTSGRQETQYF
TRBV2,TRBD2,TRBJ2-3,.,TGTGCCAGCAGTGAACTAGCGGGAGTGGCAGATACGCAGTATTTT,CASSELAGVADTQYF
TRBV28,TRBD1,TRBJ1-4,few,TGTGCCAGCACTTCGGGACAGTCGCGGGAAAAACTGTTTTTT,CASTSGQSREKLFF
TRBV2,.,TRBJ2-7,.,TGTGCCAGCAACGCGCAGGGGTTGAATTTGTTCGAGCAGTACTTC,CASNAQGLNLFEQYF
TRBV27,.,TRBJ1-1,.,TGTGCCAGCAGTTTATCCTATGGAGGGAACACTGAAGCTTTCTTT,CASSLSYGGNTEAFF
TRBV29-1,.,TRBJ2-3,few,TGCAGCGTAGGGGTTAGCGGAGGCCTTCGGATCACAGATACGCAGTATTTT,CSVGVSGGLRITDTQYF
TRBV25-1,TRBD1,TRBJ2-5,few,TGTGCCAGCAGTGAATTACGGACAGGGGGCGGGGAGACCCAGTACTTC,CASSELRTGGGETQYF
TRBV5-1,TRBD1,TRBJ1-5,few,TGCGCCAGCAGCCCTGTCCCGGGACAGGGATTAATCAATCAGCCCCAGCATTTT,CASSPVPGQGLINQPQHF
TRBV10-3,TRBD2,TRBJ2-1,few,TGTGCCGCGGGGGGCAGTTACAATGAGCAGTTCTTC,CAAGGSYNEQFF
TRBV27,.,TRBJ1-2,few,TGTGCCAGCAGTTACTCTAACCTAAACTATGGCTACACCTTC,CASSYSNLNYGYTF